Shown below are 21 T cell receptor beta chains from a single sample sequenced in a study of CD8+CD57+ T cells in acquired aplastic anemia. Genomic DNA provided the template from which TCR beta VDJ and CDR3 profiles were obtained. From the reads, TCRdb called clonotypes with MiXCR, one entry per CDR3 protein. The sample contains hundreds of thousands of distinct CDR3 sequences, around 30% of which appear only once. Whoever was chosen for sequencing had shown CD8+CD57+ cell expansion by flow cytometry. Material for sequencing was sorted CD4+, CD8+, or CD8+CD57+ T cells (not recorded which) from PBMCs. The receptor set was obtained from a human donor with aplastic anemia.

This clonotype was recorded a few times. The chain is built from TRBV7-3 and TRBJ1-1; TRBD1 might be the D (5 bases). Trimming took off 5 bases at V and 0 bases at J, with 19 bases between the two ends. From germline, CDR1 is SGHTA and CDR2 FQGTGA. The CDR3 sequence is 17 residues long. The CDR3 DNA is TGTGCCAGCAGCCGAGACCCAGGGTGGGAGTTGAACACTGAAGCTTTCTTT. This sequence encodes CASSRDPGWELNTEAFF.

The chain is built from TRBV7-2 and TRBJ2-5; 8 bases line up with TRBD2. V lost 1 base, J lost 4 bases, and 5 bases stayed unmatched. The CDR3 runs 15 residues. The germline gives CDR1 SGHTA, CDR2 FQGNSA. CDR3 in amino acids: CASSLEGRGAETQYF. CDR3 nucleotide sequence: TGTGCCAGCAGCTTAGAAGGGCGGGGGGCAGAGACCCAGTACTTC.

This clonotype was counted only a few times. The junction shows a germline mismatch at one end, possibly a read error. This sequence joins TRBV7-7 and TRBJ2-2, with D tentatively TRBD2 (5 bases). Per the germline V gene, CDR1 is SSHAT and CDR2 is FNYEAQ (reference sequence). This CDR3 region has 14 residues. CDR3 coding DNA: TGTGCTAGCAGAGAGGACTCCTACACCGGGGAGCTGTTTTTT. Its translation is CASREDSYTGELFF.

This clonotype was seen ten or more times. This chain uses TRBV2 with TRBJ1-5, with D tentatively TRBD1 (5 bases). V was shortened by 9 bases and J by 4 bases, with 13 bases between the two germline ends. Per germline, CDR1 SNHLY and CDR2 FYNNEI. The CDR3 covers 13 residues. The CDR3 reads CASQPRENQPQHF. CDR3 sequence (DNA): TGTGCCAGTCAACCCAGGGAAAATCAGCCCCAGCATTTT.

Many counts were recorded for this clonotype. The genes are TRBV7-3 and TRBJ2-2, with D perhaps being TRBD1 or TRBD2 (5 bases each). Germline-derived CDR1 and CDR2 are SGHTA and FQGTGA. The CDR3 contains 14 residues. Trimming removed 6 bases at V and 4 bases at J, with 12 bases between. CDR3 sequence reads: CASRSRDGTGELFF. The CDR3 DNA reads as TGTGCCAGCAGGTCCCGGGACGGCACCGGGGAGCTGTTTTTT.

Concerning this clonotype: This likely comes from a read error, as the CDR3 has no conserved phenylalanine or tryptophan at its end. J is TRBJ2-5 and V is TRBV20-1, with TRBD1 as a possible D gene (5 bases). CDR3 size: 12 residues. CDR1 and CDR2 from the germline V gene are DFQATT and SNEGSKA (reference sequence). V was shortened by 4 bases and J by 5 bases, with 11 bases between the two germline ends. CDR3 region: CSAKAGPETQYL. CDR3 DNA: TGCAGTGCTAAAGCAGGGCCGGAGACCCAGTACCTC.

This clonotype appeared a few times. At one of its ends the junction is not consistent with the germline gene, which may arise from a read error. The chain has TRBV7-9 and TRBJ2-7; no clear D. Per the germline V gene, CDR1 is SEHNR and CDR2 is FQNEAQ (reference sequence). CDR3 size: 11 residues. The CDR3 DNA reads TGTGCCGGCAGCTTATTTCTCGAGCAGTACTTC. Translation: CAGSLFLEQYF.

The chain employs TRBV25-1 and TRBJ1-2; TRBD1 matches at 9 bases. Looked up from germline, CDR1 is MGHDK and CDR2 is SYGVNS. The CDR3 has 15 residues. Trimming at V came to 5 bases and at J to 2 bases, leaving 6 bases not matched to a gene. In nucleotides, the CDR3 is TGTGCCAGCAGTCCACAGGGACAGGGAAACTATGGCTACACCTTC. Its protein product is CASSPQGQGNYGYTF.

This clonotype was detected only a few times. The gene calls are TRBV30 and TRBJ1-2, with D hard to call. The CDR3 length is 12 residues. The V end lost 3 bases, the J end lost 12 bases, and 17 bases lay between the germline ends. Germline V gene lookup returns CDR1 GTSNPN and CDR2 SVGIG (reference sequence). The CDR3 loop reads CAWSPVAPVHTF. DNA for the CDR3: TGTGCCTGGAGCCCAGTGGCACCCGTACACACCTTC.

The J gene is TRBJ1-1, the V gene TRBV20-1; D gene unclear. CDR1 is DFQATT and CDR2 is SNEGSKA in the germline V gene (reference sequence). The CDR3 loop spans 13 amino acids. V was trimmed by 3 bases and J by 7 bases, leaving 15 bases between them. The DNA of the CDR3 is TGCAGTGCTAGCCATGGGCTGTGGGTTGAAGCTTTCTTT. Residues: CSASHGLWVEAFF.

The genes are TRBV12-3 or TRBV12-4 and TRBJ2-5, with D possibly TRBD2 on 5 matching bases. The CDR3 extends over 13 amino acids. Trimming pared 4 bases from V and 4 bases from J, leaving 10 bases between. The CDR3 region has the DNA TGTGCCAGCAGTTGGAGGTTTTTAGAGACCCAGTACTTC. Residues: CASSWRFLETQYF.

In nucleotides, the CDR3 is TGCAGCGTTGTTGTCCGGACAGTGGGGTACACAGATACGCAGTATTTT. Its protein product is CSVVVRTVGYTDTQYF. This rearrangement joins TRBV29-1 to TRBJ2-3, with D tentatively TRBD1 (6 bases). The CDR3 is made up of 16 amino acids. V was cut by 4 bases and J by 2 bases, with 19 bases left in between. Germline CDR1 and CDR2: SQVTM and ANQGSEA.

The rearrangement links TRBV25-1 to TRBJ1-6, with 9 positions matching TRBD1. The CDR3 loop spans 17 amino acids. Germline assignment: CDR1 MGHDK and CDR2 SYGVNS. The V segment lost 5 bases and the J segment 4 bases; nucleotides outside the gene matches: 9. CDR3 region: CASSRRTGATYNSPLHF. DNA of the CDR3: TGTGCCAGCAGTCGCCGGACAGGGGCTACGTATAATTCACCCCTCCACTTT.

Many counts were recorded for this clonotype. The gene calls are TRBV19 and TRBJ2-2; 7 bases fit TRBD1. The CDR3 runs to 15 residues. Germline CDR1 reads LNHDA; CDR2 reads SQIVND (reference sequence). Losses at the gene ends were 5 bases for V and 0 bases for J; bases not matched to a gene: 3. CDR3 sequence (DNA): TGTGCCAGTAGTCAAGGGACAGCGAACACCGGGGAGCTGTTTTTT. Translated: CASSQGTANTGELFF. The full variable domain, completed using reference TRBV19 and TRBJ2-2, is DGGITQSPKYLFRKEGQNVTLSCEQNLNHDAMYWYRQDPGQGLRLIYYSQIVNDFQKGDIAEGYSVSREKKESFPLTVTSAQKNPTAFYLCASSQGTANTGELFFGEGSRLTVL.

V usage is TRBV10-3 and J usage is TRBJ2-3, with D perhaps TRBD2 (5 bases). CDR1 is ENHRY and CDR2 is SYGVKD in the germline V gene. The CDR3 has 15 amino acids. V lost 10 bases and J 8 bases, leaving 25 bases between the germline ends. As DNA, the CDR3 is TGTGCCAGTAGACTTTCGGCTAGCCTGGATAGTACGCAGTATTTT. Its translation is CASRLSASLDSTQYF.

The chain carries TRBV7-2 and TRBJ2-1; TRBD2 matches at 9 bases. The CDR3 covers 17 residues. V trimming: 2 bases; J trimming: 7 bases; junction bases outside the gene matches: 12. Germline V gene lookup returns CDR1 SGHTA and CDR2 FQGNSA. Here the CDR3 reads CASSLLGLAGALNEQFF. CDR3 DNA: TGTGCCAGCAGCTTACTCGGTTTAGCGGGGGCCTTAAATGAGCAGTTCTTC.

Ten or more counts support this clonotype. The J gene is TRBJ1-1, the V gene TRBV7-9, with D uncertain. The CDR3 has 13 amino acids. V lost 9 bases and J 0 bases, leaving 11 bases between the germline ends. Germline V gene data show CDR1 as SEHNR and CDR2 as FQNEAQ (reference sequence). The CDR3 DNA follows: TGTGCCAGTACGATACGGGTGAACACTGAAGCTTTCTTT. Translation gives CASTIRVNTEAFF.

The table lists this clonotype with many counts. The genes are TRBV9 and TRBJ1-6; tentative D call: TRBD1 (5 bases). Trimming pared 2 bases from V and 8 bases from J, leaving 11 bases between. CDR3 size: 14 residues. In germline, CDR1 is SGDLS, CDR2 YYNGEE. CDR3 coding DNA: TGTGCCAGCAGCGTCCGGGACGGATATTCACCCCTCCACTTT. This gives the protein CASSVRDGYSPLHF.

This clonotype has a handful of counts. The rearrangement joins TRBV6-1 to TRBJ1-2; 8 bases map to TRBD1. V was clipped by 5 bases and J by 4 bases; unmatched bases: 12. Germline CDR1 and CDR2: MNHNS and SASEGT. The CDR3 covers 16 residues. The CDR3 DNA is TGTGCCAGCAGTATATTACCGGGACAGGCTGCCTATGGCTACACCTTC. The encoded protein is CASSILPGQAAYGYTF.

This clonotype was recorded at least ten times. The gene calls are TRBV19 and TRBJ1-1; D is unclear. CDR3 length equals 13 residues. Per germline, CDR1 LNHDA and CDR2 SQIVND (reference sequence). The V end lost 5 bases, the J end lost 1 base, and 8 bases lay between the germline ends. Here the CDR3 DNA reads TGTGCCAGTAGTCTTTTCGGGAACACTGAAGCTTTCTTT. It translates to CASSLFGNTEAFF.

The sample holds a few counts of this clonotype. The chain uses TRBV6-1 and TRBJ2-2; D unclear. Germline values: CDR1 MNHNS, CDR2 SASEGT. The V and J ends lost 0 bases and 7 bases respectively, with 3 bases between them. The CDR3 has 12 residues. CDR3 bases: TGTGCCAGCAGTGAAGCGGGCGGGGAGCTGTTTTTT. It encodes CASSEAGGELFF.